This TCR beta chain emerged from a study of radiation and T cells in renal cell carcinoma. This clone was observed once. Its antigen is undetermined. Time point defined: baseline pretreatment blood. As for treatment: 15 Gy SBRT to primary tumor, nephrectomy 4 weeks later. After SBRT, blood was collected at 2 and 4 weeks, plus baseline. V lost 4 bases and J 4 bases, leaving 8 bases between the germline ends. Germline V gene data show CDR1 as SNHLY and CDR2 as FYNNEI. This CDR3 region has 13 residues. Study-level findings and limits: Without pretreatment biopsies, baseline tumor clonotype presence was undetermined. In blood, top tumor clones expanded by 2 weeks, shrinking by 4.

Measured with immunoSEQ multiplex PCR; TCRdb has only the in-frame clones, and not every one. This table has about 130,000 clones, 82% appearing once. The sequencing used blood, collected from a patient whose treatment included radiotherapy and nephrectomy. The V call is TRBV2, the J call TRBJ2-1; a weak D match, TRBD2 (5 bases). This TCR came from a woman aged 60-75 years with renal cell carcinoma. The CDR3 sequence: CASSGTLYNEQFF. CDR3 nucleotides: TGTGCCAGCAGTGGGACTTTATACAATGAGCAGTTCTTC.